This T cell receptor beta chain was recovered during a study of CD8 T cells in ankylosing spondylitis. Study findings and constraints: Earlier reports found some motif variants in synovial fluid and blood in reactive arthritis. A TCR beta motif of about 8 highly homologous variants appeared characteristic of ankylosing spondylitis blood. Significantly higher representation of disease-linked clones was reported for matched ankylosing spondylitis synovial fluid.

It was by quantitative 5'-RACE with molecular barcodes that TCR beta libraries were made. TCRdb reprocessed the 5' RACE reads with MiXCR, giving one entry per CDR3 protein. The profile shows around 890,000 distinct CDR3 sequences, around 11% of them singletons. Concerning this clonotype itself: Its antigen is still unknown.

From germline, CDR1 is SGHRS and CDR2 YFSETQ. V lost 5 bases to trimming and J lost 0 bases, with 11 bases between them. The CDR3 consists of 14 residues. This chain links TRBV5-1 with TRBJ1-2; D is ambiguous. Sequencing input: blood, either unsorted or a sorted T cell fraction (not recorded which). The sequence was obtained from a male donor with ankylosing spondylitis. The CDR3 DNA reads TGCGCCAGCAGATCCGACCTAGCTAACTATGGCTACACCTTC. Its translation: CASRSDLANYGYTF. The full variable domain, with the rest looked up from reference TRBV5-1 and TRBJ1-2, is KAGVTQTPRYLIKTRGQQVTLSCSPISGHRSVSWYQQTPGQGLQFLFEYFSETQRNKGNFPGRFSGRQFSNSRSEMNVSTLELGDSALYLCASRSDLANYGYTFGSGTRLTVV.